A selection of T cell receptor beta chains follows, all from one sample in a study of beta chain features in type 1 diabetes. The repertoire was sequenced with immunoSEQ multiplex PCR; TCRdb's copy has only in-frame clones and lacks some. The top ten clones hold over 0.1% of a sample with some 48,000 clones, 35% to 55% of them seen once. Sequencing used stem cell memory CD4+ T cells from blood. The receptors were gathered from a man aged 30-40 years with type 1 diabetes. Each CDR3 is given with its conserved first and last residue. A D gene is named only where the DNA matches it firmly. Only part of the rows carry a size: once, few, many, or a class if the clone is expanded.

length	V	size	D	J	CDR3	DNA
15	TRBV19	NA	NA	TRBJ1-5	CASSFRTVGNQPQHF	TGTGCCAGTAGCTTTCGGACAGTCGGGAATCAGCCCCAGCATTTT
19	TRBV7-2	NA	NA	TRBJ2-1	CASSLGLRMAGPSYNEQFF	TGTGCCAGCAGCTTAGGACTCAGGATGGCGGGCCCATCCTACAATGAGCAGTTCTTC
13	TRBV7-3	few	TRBD1	TRBJ2-1	CASSTGQGRPQFF	TGTGCCAGCAGCACGGGACAGGGAAGACCGCAGTTCTTC
13	TRBV4-3	NA	NA	TRBJ2-1	CASSQGERREQFF	TGCGCCAGCAGCCAAGGAGAGAGGAGGGAGCAGTTCTTC
15	TRBV19	few	NA	TRBJ2-1	CASSIPAGKVNEQFF	TGTGCCAGTAGTATCCCGGCGGGAAAAGTCAATGAGCAGTTCTTC
17	TRBV28	once	TRBD2	TRBJ2-1	CASSPWRTAGVYNEQFF	TGTGCCAGCAGTCCCTGGCGTACAGCGGGAGTCTACAATGAGCAGTTCTTC
14	TRBV5-6	NA	NA	TRBJ1-4	CASSQYSTNEKLFF	TGTGCCAGCAGCCAATACAGTACTAATGAAAAACTGTTTTTT
12	TRBV29-1	few	TRBD1	TRBJ2-7	CSVEGQAYEQYF	TGCAGCGTTGAGGGACAGGCCTACGAGCAGTACTTC
18	TRBV4-2	NA	TRBD2	TRBJ2-3	CASSQDQGLAGDVNTQYF	TGTGCCAGCAGCCAAGATCAAGGACTAGCGGGAGATGTGAATACGCAGTATTTT
11	TRBV11-2	NA	NA	TRBJ2-1	CASSSIAGQFF	TGTGCCAGCAGCTCGATAGCTGGGCAGTTCTTC
14	TRBV6-5	NA	NA	TRBJ2-7	CASSSSGLLAGQYF	TGTGCCAGCAGTTCCAGCGGGCTCCTGGCGGGGCAGTACTTC
15	TRBV18	NA	NA	TRBJ2-7	CASSPPAGSRYEQYF	TGTGCCAGCTCACCACCCGCCGGGTCCCGCTACGAGCAGTACTTC
16	TRBV4-1	NA	NA	TRBJ1-4	CASSRLEARVDEKLFF	TGCGCCAGCAGCCGGCTCGAAGCCAGGGTTGATGAAAAACTGTTTTTT
14	TRBV7-2	few	NA	TRBJ2-1	CASSTSSSYNEQFF	TGTGCCAGCAGCACTTCTAGCTCCTACAATGAGCAGTTCTTC
15	TRBV25-1	once	TRBD2	TRBJ2-3	CASTPSGRASDTQYF	TGTGCCAGTACTCCTAGCGGGAGAGCTTCAGATACGCAGTATTTT
13	TRBV25-1	few	NA	TRBJ1-5	CASSGQYNQPQHF	TGTGCCAGCAGTGGTCAGTATAATCAGCCCCAGCATTTT
15	TRBV28	few	NA	TRBJ2-7	CASSLRRDTIYEQYF	TGTGCCAGCAGCCTGCGACGGGACACTATTTACGAGCAGTACTTC
14	TRBV28	NA	NA	TRBJ2-7	CASSLVRVSPEQYF	TGTGCCAGCAGTTTGGTCAGGGTAAGCCCCGAGCAGTACTTC
11	TRBV5-1	NA	NA	TRBJ2-3	CASSLTDTQYF	TGCGCCAGCAGCCTCACAGATACGCAGTATTTT
13	TRBV21-1	few	NA	TRBJ1-5	CAPRTGGGQPQHF	TGTGCCCCCCGTACAGGGGGCGGTCAGCCCCAGCATTTT
19	TRBV5-4	NA	TRBD2	TRBJ2-1	CASSLRRNLAGGPMNEQFF	TGTGCCAGCAGCTTGCGGAGGAACCTAGCGGGAGGGCCCATGAATGAGCAGTTCTTC
14	TRBV2	NA	NA	TRBJ2-7	CASREGLGPYEQYF	TGTGCCAGCAGGGAAGGACTGGGTCCCTACGAGCAGTACTTC